This T cell receptor beta chain was recorded in a study of CD8 T cells in Susac syndrome. RNA in amounts of roughly 0.5 to 1 ug was reverse transcribed with random hexamers. TCRdb reanalysed the immunoSEQ multiplex PCR reads using MiXCR and keeps one entry per CDR3 protein. The sample shows about 280,000 distinct CDR3 sequences, roughly 81% of them seen only once. The T cells that were sequenced for TCR beta were CD8+ and CD4+ cells from blood. Negative isolation yielded the CD8+ and CD4+ T cells, while FACS enriched the TEMRA cells. This CDR3 region has 14 residues. The germline V and J ends were trimmed by 4 bases and 6 bases, with 16 bases remaining between them. CDR1 SGHDT and CDR2 YYEEEE come from the germline V gene.

The sequencing input was CD8+ T cells from PBMCs. V gene TRBV5-6 combines with J gene TRBJ1-1; weak D call: TRBD1 (5 bases). This receptor was obtained from a human donor with multiple sclerosis. The CDR3 loop reads CASSGGTVDSEAFF. The CDR3 DNA reads TGTGCCAGCAGCGGGGGGACTGTGGACTCTGAAGCTTTCTTT.